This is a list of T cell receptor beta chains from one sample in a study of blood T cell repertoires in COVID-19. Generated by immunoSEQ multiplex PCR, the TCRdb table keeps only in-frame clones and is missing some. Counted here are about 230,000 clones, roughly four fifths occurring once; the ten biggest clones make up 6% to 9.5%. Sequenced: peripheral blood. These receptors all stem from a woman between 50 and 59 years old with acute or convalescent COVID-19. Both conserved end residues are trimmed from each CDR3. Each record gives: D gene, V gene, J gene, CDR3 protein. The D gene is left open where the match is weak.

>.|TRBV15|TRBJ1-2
ATSRDRRGGDYGYT
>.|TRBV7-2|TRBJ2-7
ASSLEHEQY
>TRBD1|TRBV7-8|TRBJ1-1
ASSTDTGGRVRAF
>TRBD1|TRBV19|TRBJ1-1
ASSRGTGSMNTEAF
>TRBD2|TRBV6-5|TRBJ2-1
ASSYPGGPFEQF
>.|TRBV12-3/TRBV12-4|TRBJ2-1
ASMESYNEQF
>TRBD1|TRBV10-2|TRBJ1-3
ASSIQGQTISGNTIY
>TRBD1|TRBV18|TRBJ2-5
ASSPSAGGFETQY
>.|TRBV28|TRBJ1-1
ASSLPGRRTEAF
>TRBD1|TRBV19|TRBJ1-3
ASAKPSGTDGTTIY
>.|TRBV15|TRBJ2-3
ATSGYRGTGSTDTQY
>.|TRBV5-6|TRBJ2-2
ASSGDQEWSASTGELF
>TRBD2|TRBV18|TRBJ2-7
ASSLDGLAGGSWNEQY
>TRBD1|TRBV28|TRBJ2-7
ASSLYRGRSSYEQY
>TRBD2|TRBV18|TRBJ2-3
ASSPERGGFTDTQY
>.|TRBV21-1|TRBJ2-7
ASSIAGTASYEQY
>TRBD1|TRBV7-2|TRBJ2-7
ASSAQGQGSYEQY
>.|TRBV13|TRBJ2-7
ASSFQTRSSYEQY
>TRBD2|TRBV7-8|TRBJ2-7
ASSLTSGRADEQY
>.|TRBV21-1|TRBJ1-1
ASQGGTEAF
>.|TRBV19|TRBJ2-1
ATSRVDSGYNEQF
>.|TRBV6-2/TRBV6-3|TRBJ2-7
ASSQMGAGDEQY
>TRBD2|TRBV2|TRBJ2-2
ASNVEASGRDRWNTGELF
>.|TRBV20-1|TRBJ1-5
SASGQGDNQPQH
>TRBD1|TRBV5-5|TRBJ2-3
ASTLTGGTDTQY
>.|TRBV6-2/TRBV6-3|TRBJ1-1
ASSYSRILGAF
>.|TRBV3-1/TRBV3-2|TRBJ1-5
ASSGGGGNQPQH